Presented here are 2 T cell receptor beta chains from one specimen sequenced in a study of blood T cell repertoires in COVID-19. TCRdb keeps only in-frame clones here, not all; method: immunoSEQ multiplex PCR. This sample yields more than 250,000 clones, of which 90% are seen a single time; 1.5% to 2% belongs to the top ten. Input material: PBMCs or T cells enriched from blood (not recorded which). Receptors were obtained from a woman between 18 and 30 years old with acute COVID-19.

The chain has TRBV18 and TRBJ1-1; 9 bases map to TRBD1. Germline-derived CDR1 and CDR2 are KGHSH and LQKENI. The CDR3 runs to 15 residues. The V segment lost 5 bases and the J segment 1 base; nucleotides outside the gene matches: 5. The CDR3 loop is CASSLLDRGNTEAFF. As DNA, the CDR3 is TGTGCCAGCTCATTACTGGACAGGGGGAACACTGAAGCTTTCTTT.

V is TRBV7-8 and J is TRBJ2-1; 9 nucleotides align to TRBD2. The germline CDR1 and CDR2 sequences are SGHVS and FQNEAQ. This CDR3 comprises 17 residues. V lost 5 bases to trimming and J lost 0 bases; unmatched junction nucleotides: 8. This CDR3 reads CASSPGLAGSSYNEQFF. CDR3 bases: TGTGCCAGCAGCCCAGGCCTAGCGGGAAGCTCCTACAATGAGCAGTTCTTC.